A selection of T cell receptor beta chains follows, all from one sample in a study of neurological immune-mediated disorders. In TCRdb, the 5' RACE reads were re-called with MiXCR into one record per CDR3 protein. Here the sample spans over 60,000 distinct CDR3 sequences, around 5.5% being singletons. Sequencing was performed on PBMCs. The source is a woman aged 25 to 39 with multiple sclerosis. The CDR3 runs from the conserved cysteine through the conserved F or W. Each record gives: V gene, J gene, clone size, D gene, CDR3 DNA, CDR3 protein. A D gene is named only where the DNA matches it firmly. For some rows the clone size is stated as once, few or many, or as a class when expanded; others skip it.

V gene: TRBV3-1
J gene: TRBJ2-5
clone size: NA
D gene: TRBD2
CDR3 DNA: TGTGCCAGCAAGGCTAGCGGGGGGGAAGAGACCCAGTACTTC
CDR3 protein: CASKASGGEETQYF

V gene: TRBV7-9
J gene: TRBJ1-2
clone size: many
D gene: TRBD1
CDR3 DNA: TGTGCCAGCAGCTCAGACAGGGTCTATGGCTACACCTTC
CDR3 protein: CASSSDRVYGYTF

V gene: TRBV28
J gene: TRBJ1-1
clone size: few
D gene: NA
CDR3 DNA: TGTGCCAGCAGTTTGGGGAGGACAAGGGGTGAAGCTTTCTTT
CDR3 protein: CASSLGRTRGEAFF

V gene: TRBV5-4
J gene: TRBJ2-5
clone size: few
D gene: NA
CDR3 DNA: TGTGCCAGCAGCGGGGGGACTCTTCAAGAGACCCAGTACTTC
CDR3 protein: CASSGGTLQETQYF

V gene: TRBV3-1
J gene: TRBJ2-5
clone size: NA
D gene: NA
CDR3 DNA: TGTGCCAGCAGTCCCATCAAAGTTGAGACCCAGTACTTC
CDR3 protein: CASSPIKVETQYF

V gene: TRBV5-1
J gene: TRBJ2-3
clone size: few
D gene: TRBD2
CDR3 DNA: TGCGCCAGCAGCCGCTCCGGGACTAGCGGATCTAGCACAGATACGCAGTATTTT
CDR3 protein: CASSRSGTSGSSTDTQYF

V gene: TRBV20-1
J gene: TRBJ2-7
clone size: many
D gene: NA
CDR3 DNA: TGCAGTGCTAGGGAAGGGGCGAGGGAGCAGTACTTC
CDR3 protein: CSAREGAREQYF

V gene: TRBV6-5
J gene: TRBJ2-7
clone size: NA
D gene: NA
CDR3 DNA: TGTGCCAGCAGTTACGAGGGGTTCGAGCAGTACTTC
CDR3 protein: CASSYEGFEQYF

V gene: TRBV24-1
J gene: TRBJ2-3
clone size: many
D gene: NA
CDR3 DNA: TGTGCCACCAGTGAGGCGGGATTCTCGGATACGCAGTATTTT
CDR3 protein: CATSEAGFSDTQYF

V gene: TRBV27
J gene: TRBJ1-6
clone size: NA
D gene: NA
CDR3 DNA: TGTGCCAGCAGTTCAAGGACAAGTAATTCACCCCTCAACTTT
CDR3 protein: CASSSRTSNSPLNF

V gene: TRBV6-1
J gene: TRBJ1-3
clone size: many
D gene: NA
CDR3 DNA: TGTGCCAGCAGTGCGGGGGCTATCTCTGGAAACACCATATATTTT
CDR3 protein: CASSAGAISGNTIYF

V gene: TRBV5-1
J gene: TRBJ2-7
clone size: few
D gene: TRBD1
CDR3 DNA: TGCGCCAGCAGCTGGATAGGACGAGGACAGGGGGCCCCCTACGAGCAGTACTTC
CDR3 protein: CASSWIGRGQGAPYEQYF

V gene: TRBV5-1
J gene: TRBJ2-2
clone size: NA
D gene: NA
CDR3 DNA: TGCGCCAGCAGCTTGGATGGGGCTGGGACCGGGGAGCTGTTTTTT
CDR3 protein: CASSLDGAGTGELFF

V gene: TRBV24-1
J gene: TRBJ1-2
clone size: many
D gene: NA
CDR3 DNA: TGTGCCACCAGTGATAGAGGTCGGTCCTATGGCTACACCTTC
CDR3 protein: CATSDRGRSYGYTF

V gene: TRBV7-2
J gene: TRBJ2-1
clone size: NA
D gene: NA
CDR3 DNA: TGTGCCAGCAGCCCCAGGGGAGCGGGAAGCTACAATGAGCAGTTCTTC
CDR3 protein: CASSPRGAGSYNEQFF

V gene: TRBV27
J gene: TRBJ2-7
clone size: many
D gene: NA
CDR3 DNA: TGTGCCAGCAGTTTATCGGTAGGGAACGAGCAGTACTTC
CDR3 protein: CASSLSVGNEQYF

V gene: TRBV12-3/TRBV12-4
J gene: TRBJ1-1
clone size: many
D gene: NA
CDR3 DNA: TGTGCCAGCAGTTTAAAGAAAATTACGGGCATAACTTTCTTT
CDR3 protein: CASSLKKITGITFF

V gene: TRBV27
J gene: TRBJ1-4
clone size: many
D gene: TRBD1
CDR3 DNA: TGTGCCAGCAGGCCGAGACAGGGGCGGGCTGAAAAACTGTTTTTT
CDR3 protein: CASRPRQGRAEKLFF

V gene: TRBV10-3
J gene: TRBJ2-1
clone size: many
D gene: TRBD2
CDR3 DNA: TGTGCCATCAGGCCCGGGGCGGGGGGCCGCTCCTACAATGAGCAGTTCTTC
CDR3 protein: CAIRPGAGGRSYNEQFF

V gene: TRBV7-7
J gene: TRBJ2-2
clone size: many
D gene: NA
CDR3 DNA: TGTGCTAGCAGCTCAGCGCAGGGATCGTCCGGGGAGCTGTTTTTT
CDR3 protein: CASSSAQGSSGELFF

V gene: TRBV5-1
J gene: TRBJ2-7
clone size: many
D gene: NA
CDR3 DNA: TGCGCCAGCAGCTTGGACAGGGAGGGCGACGAGCAGTACTTC
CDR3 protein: CASSLDREGDEQYF

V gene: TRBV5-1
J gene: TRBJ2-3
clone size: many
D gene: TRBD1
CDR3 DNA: TGCGCCAGCAGCCCCGGGACAGGGAGCACAGATACGCAGTATTTT
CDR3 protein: CASSPGTGSTDTQYF

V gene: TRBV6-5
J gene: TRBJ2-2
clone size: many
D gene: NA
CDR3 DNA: TGTGCCAGCAGTTACAGCAGGGATACCGGGGAGCTGTTTTTT
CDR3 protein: CASSYSRDTGELFF

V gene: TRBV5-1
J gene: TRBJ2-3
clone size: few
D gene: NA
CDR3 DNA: TGCGCCAGCAGCTCCCAACGGGGGATCACAGATACGCAGTATTTT
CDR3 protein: CASSSQRGITDTQYF

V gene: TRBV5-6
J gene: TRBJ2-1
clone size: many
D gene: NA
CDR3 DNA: TGTGCCAGCAGCAGGGGACGGGACGGGAATGAGCAGTTCTTC
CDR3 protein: CASSRGRDGNEQFF

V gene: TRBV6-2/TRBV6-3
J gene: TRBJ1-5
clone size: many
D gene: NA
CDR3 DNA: TGTGCCAGCAGCCACTGGGGAGGCGATCAGCCCCAGCATTTT
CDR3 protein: CASSHWGGDQPQHF

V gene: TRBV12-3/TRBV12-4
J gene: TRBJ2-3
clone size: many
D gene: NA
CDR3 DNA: TGTGCCAGCAGTTTCCTCACCTCAGATACGCAGTATTTT
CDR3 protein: CASSFLTSDTQYF

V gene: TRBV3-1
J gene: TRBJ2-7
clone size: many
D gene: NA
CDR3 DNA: TGTGCCAGCAGCCAAGTATCAGGCCACACCTTCTACGAGCAGTACTTC
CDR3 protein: CASSQVSGHTFYEQYF

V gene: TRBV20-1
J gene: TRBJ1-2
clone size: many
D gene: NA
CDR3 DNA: TGCAGTGCTAACGATGGGGAGGGATTTAGCTATGGCTACACCTTC
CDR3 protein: CSANDGEGFSYGYTF

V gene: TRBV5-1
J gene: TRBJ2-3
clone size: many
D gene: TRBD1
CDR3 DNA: TGCGCCAGCAGCGCCGGGACAGGGCATACAGATACGCAGTATTTT
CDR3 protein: CASSAGTGHTDTQYF

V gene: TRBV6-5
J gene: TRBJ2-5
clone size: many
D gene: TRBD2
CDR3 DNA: TGTGCCAGCAGTTACTCCTCCCTAGCGGGGTCGGAGACCCAGTACTTC
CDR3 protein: CASSYSSLAGSETQYF

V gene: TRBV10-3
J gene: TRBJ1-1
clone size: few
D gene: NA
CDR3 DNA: TGTGCCATCAGTGAGGCCAGGCAGGACACTGAAGCTTTCTTT
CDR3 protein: CAISEARQDTEAFF

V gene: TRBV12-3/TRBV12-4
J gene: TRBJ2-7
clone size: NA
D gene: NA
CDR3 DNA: TGTGCCAGCAGTTCCAGGTACTACGAGCAGTACTTC
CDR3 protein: CASSSRYYEQYF

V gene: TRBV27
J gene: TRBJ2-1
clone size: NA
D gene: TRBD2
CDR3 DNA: TGTGCCAGCAGTCCATATACTAGCGACTACAATGAGCAGTTCTTC
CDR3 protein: CASSPYTSDYNEQFF

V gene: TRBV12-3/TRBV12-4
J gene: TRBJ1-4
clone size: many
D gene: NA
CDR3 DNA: TGTGCCAGCAGCCCAGGTCTGGGAGAAAAACTGTTTTTT
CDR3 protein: CASSPGLGEKLFF

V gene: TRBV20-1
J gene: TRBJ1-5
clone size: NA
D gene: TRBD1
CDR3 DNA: TGCAGTGCTAGAGACCTCGGGACAGGGGGTAATCAGCCCCAGAATTTT
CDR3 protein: CSARDLGTGGNQPQNF

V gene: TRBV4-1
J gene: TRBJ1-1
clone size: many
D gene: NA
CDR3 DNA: TGCGCCAGCAGCCGGGATTTAGGACCTGAAGCTTTCTTT
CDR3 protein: CASSRDLGPEAFF

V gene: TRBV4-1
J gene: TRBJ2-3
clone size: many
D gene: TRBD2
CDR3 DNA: TGCGCCAGCAGCCAAGGAGGCGGGGGAGGGGATACGCAGTATTTT
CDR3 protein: CASSQGGGGGDTQYF

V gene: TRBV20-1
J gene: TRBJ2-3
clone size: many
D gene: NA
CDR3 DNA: TGCAGTGCTAGTCCCCCCGTAGGGTCAGATACGCAGTATTTT
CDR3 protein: CSASPPVGSDTQYF

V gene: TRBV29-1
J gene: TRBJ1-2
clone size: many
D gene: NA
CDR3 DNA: TGCAGCGTTGGCAGGGAGAAAAGCTATGGCTACACCTTC
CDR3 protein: CSVGREKSYGYTF

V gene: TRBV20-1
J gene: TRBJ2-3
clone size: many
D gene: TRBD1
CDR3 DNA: TGCAGTGCGGCAAAGGGGGCGGGAGATACGCAGTATTTT
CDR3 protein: CSAAKGAGDTQYF

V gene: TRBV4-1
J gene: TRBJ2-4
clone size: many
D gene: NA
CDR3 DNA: TGCGCCAGCAGCCAAGATATTGCAGGGGCAAACATTCAGTACTTC
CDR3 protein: CASSQDIAGANIQYF

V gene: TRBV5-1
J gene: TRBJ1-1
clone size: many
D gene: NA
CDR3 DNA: TGCGCCAGCAGGGAGAACACTGAAGCTTTCTTT
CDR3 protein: CASRENTEAFF

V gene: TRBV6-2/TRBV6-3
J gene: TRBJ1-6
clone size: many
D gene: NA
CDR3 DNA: TGTGCCAGCAGCACCAGGGATTCACCCCTCCACTTT
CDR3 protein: CASSTRDSPLHF

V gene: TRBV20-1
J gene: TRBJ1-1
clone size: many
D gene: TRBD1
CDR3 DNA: TGCAGCCCAGGGGGTACTGAAGCTTTCTTT
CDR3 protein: CSPGGTEAFF